This T cell receptor (beta chain) emerged from a study of siplizumab effects on memory and regulatory T cells. Study-wide results and caveats: The study found that mappable alloreactive CD4+ clones averaged roughly 70% Treg-derived with siplizumab and roughly 30% in controls. The alloresponse seemed to draw substantially on naive T cells, which appeared more diverse than memory cells.

Three pairs of donors had their unstimulated naive, memory, effector memory and TEMRA subsets sequenced. Data came from immunoSEQ multiplex PCR; TCRdb stores just in-frame clones and leaves some out. The sample has approximately 28,000 clones; approximately 80% are singletons. The CDR3 sequence is 15 residues long. The ends were cut back, 7 bases at V and 1 base at J, with 14 bases in the middle. Germline CDR1 SGHRS, CDR2 YFSETQ. Of note for this clone: Its antigen is unidentified.

V gene TRBV5-1 combines with J gene TRBJ2-2, with D possibly matching TRBD1 (5 bases). Sequencing input: memory CD4+ T cells sorted from blood. The receptor comes from a human donor in good health. CDR3 sequence (DNA): TGCGCCAGCGACCCCGACAGTGGGAACACCGGGGAGCTGTTTTTT. Its protein product is CASDPDSGNTGELFF.